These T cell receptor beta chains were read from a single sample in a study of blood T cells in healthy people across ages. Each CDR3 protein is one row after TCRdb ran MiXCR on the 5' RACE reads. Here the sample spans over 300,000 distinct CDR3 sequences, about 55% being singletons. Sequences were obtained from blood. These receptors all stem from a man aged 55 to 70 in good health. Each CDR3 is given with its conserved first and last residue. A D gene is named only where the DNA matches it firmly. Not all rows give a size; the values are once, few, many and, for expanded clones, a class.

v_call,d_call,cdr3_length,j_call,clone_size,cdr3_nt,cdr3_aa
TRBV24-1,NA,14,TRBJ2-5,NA,TGTGCCACCAGTGATTTTGCGGCTACAGAGACCCAGTACTTC,CATSDFAATETQYF
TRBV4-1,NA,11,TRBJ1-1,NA,TGCGCCAGCAGCCAAGATCGACTTGTTTTCTTT,CASSQDRLVFF
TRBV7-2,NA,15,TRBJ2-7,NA,TGTGCCAGCAGCTTAGGGGCGACTAGCTCCTACGAGCAGTACTTC,CASSLGATSSYEQYF
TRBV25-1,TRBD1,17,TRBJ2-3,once,TGTGCCAGCAGTGTGGCCCTGGGGACAGGGGGCACAGATACGCAGTATTTT,CASSVALGTGGTDTQYF
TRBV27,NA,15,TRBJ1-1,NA,TGTGCCAGCAGTTTATATACAGGGCAGAACACTGAAGCTTTCTTT,CASSLYTGQNTEAFF
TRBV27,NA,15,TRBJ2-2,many,TGTGCCAGCAGTTCTCAGACAGGCCGGGTGACCGAGCTGTTTTTT,CASSSQTGRVTELFF
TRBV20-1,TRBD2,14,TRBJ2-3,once,TGCAGTGCTATTAGCGGGGGGGCCGGAGATACGCAGTATTTT,CSAISGGAGDTQYF
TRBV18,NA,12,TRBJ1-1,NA,TGTGCCAGCTCACTCACGAACACTGAAGCTTTCTTT,CASSLTNTEAFF
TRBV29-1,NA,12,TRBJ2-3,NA,TGCAGCGTTGATAAAAGCACAGATACGCAGTATTTT,CSVDKSTDTQYF
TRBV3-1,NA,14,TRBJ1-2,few,TGTGCCAGCTACCGGGAAGGCTCGAACTATGGCTACACCTTC,CASYREGSNYGYTF
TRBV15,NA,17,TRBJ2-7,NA,TGTGCCACCAGCAGAGATATGGGGGGCCTAGCGTCCGATGAGCAGTACTTC,CATSRDMGGLASDEQYF
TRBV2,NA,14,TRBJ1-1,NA,TGTGCCAGCAGTGAAGCCCTGGGAGGGACTGAAGCTTTCTTT,CASSEALGGTEAFF
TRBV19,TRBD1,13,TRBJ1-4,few,TGTGCCAGTATCGACAGGGGCAACGAAAAACTGTTTTTT,CASIDRGNEKLFF
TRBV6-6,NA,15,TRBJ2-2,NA,TGTGCCAGCAGTTACTCGGCAGGAGGCACCGGGGAGCTGTTTTTT,CASSYSAGGTGELFF
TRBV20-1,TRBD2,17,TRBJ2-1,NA,TGCAGTGCTAGACCTCCCCCAAGCGGGAGTTTCGACAATGAGCAGTTCTTC,CSARPPPSGSFDNEQFF
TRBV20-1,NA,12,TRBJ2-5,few,TGCAGTGCTGGACCCAGGGGAGAGACCCAGTACTTC,CSAGPRGETQYF
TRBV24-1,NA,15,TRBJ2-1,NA,TGTGCCACCAGCGGGCTGAACGCGGTTTACAATGAGCAGTTCTTC,CATSGLNAVYNEQFF
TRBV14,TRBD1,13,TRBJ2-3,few,TGTGCCAGCAGCCAGAACAGGGGTGGCACGCAGTATTTT,CASSQNRGGTQYF
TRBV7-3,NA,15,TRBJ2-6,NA,TGTGCCAGCAGCTACGCTCCCTCTGGGGCCAACGTCCTGACTTTC,CASSYAPSGANVLTF
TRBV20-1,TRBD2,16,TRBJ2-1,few,TGCAGTGCTCTCGACAGCGGGACCGTCTCCTACAATGAGCAGTTCTTC,CSALDSGTVSYNEQFF
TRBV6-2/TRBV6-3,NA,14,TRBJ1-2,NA,TGTGCCAGCAGACCCACAGGGTCGAACTATGGCTACACCTTC,CASRPTGSNYGYTF
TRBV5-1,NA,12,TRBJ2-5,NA,TGCGCCGGCAGCTTGGGGCTTCGGGAGCAGTACTTC,CAGSLGLREQYF
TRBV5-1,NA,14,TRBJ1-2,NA,TGCGCCAGCAGCTTGGTGGCAAATTCTGATGGCTACACCTTC,CASSLVANSDGYTF
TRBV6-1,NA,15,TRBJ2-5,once,TGTGCCAGCAGTGAAAGGCAACTGCCACAAGAGACCCAGTACTTC,CASSERQLPQETQYF
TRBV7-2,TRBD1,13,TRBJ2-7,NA,TGTGCCAGCCGACAGGGTTGGTCCAGCGTGCAGTACTTC,CASRQGWSSVQYF
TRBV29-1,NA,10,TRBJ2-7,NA,TGCAGCGTTGGCCAGTACGAGCAGTACTTC,CSVGQYEQYF
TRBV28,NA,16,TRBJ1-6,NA,TGTGCCAGCAGTTTTGGCGTCCGGGGTGCAAATTCACCCCTCCACTTT,CASSFGVRGANSPLHF
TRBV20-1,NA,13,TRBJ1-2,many,TGCAGTGCTAGTGAGGGGCGCGGCTATGGCTACACCTTC,CSASEGRGYGYTF
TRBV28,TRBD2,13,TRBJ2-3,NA,TGTGCCAGCGGACTAGCGGGAAGGGATACGCAGTATTTT,CASGLAGRDTQYF
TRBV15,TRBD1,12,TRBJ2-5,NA,TGTGCCACCAGGGGACAGAAAGAGACCCAGTACTTC,CATRGQKETQYF
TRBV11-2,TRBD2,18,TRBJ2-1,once,TGTGCCAGCATCTCTGGGGCTAGCGGGAGGGCCAACTACAATGAGCAGTTCTTC,CASISGASGRANYNEQFF
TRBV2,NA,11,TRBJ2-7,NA,TGTGCCCGCAGTTCTCGGGGCGAGCAGTACTTC,CARSSRGEQYF
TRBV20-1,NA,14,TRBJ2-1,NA,TGCAGTGCTAGTCGGGGGACAGAATACAATGAGCAGTTCTTC,CSASRGTEYNEQFF
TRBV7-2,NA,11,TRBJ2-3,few,TGTGCCAGCAGCCCCTCAAATACGCAGTATTTT,CASSPSNTQYF
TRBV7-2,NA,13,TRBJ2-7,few,TGTGCCAGCAGCTGGGGAGACAGCTACGAGCAGTACTTC,CASSWGDSYEQYF
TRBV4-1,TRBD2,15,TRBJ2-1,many,TGCGCCAGCAGACCGACTAGCGGAGCCTACAATGAGCAGTTCTTC,CASRPTSGAYNEQFF
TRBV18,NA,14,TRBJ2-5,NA,TGTGCCAGCTCACAACAGACAGGACAAGAGACCCAGTACTTC,CASSQQTGQETQYF
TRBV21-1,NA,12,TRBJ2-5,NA,TGTGCCAGCAGCAAAAGCCGGGAGACCCAGTACTTC,CASSKSRETQYF
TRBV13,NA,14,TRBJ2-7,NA,TGTGCCAGCAGCTCTCCGGACCTTTACTACGAGCAGTACTTC,CASSSPDLYYEQYF
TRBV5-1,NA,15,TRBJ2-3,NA,TGCGCCAGCACCCTTGGAGGTCCGGCCGCAGATACGCAGTATTTT,CASTLGGPAADTQYF
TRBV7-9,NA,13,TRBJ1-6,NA,TGTGCCAGCAGCCGACGGAGTAGGTCACCCCTCCACTTT,CASSRRSRSPLHF